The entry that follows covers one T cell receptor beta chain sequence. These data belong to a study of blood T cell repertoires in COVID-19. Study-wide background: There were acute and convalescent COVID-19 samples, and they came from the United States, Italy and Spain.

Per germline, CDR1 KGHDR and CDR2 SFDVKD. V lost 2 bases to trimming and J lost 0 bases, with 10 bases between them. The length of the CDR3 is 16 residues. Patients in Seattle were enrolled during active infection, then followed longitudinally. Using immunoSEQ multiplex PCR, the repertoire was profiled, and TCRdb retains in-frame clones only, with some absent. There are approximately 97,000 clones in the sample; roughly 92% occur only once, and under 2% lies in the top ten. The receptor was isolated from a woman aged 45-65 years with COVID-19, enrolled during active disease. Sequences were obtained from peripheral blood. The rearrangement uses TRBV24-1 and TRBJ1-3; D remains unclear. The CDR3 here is CATSDSRALSGNTIYF. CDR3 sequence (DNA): TGTGCCACCAGTGATTCGAGGGCGCTCTCTGGAAACACCATATATTTT.